Below are 5 T cell receptor beta chains sequenced from a single sample in a study of T cell repertoires in cytomegalovirus infection (dated by TCRdb to the late 2010s). No antigen has been assigned to these receptors. The label giving this sample's treatment or condition can be read as: in vitro stimulation with specific CMV peptide epitopes to enrich CMV-specific T cells. Sequencing used an Illumina HiSeq 1500. In TCRdb, the public reads were trimmed at Q25 with fastp and aligned with MiXCR, with productive beta chains retained. Rows with one shared CDR3 protein collapse into an entry with the most common genes and DNA. The sample records 200,000 to 250,000 distinct CDR3 sequences, approximately 38% of which are singletons. The ten biggest clones cover 59% of the sample. Source: CD8+ T cells from cultured PBMCs, taken from culture after CMV antigen stimulation. The receptors come from a human donor in good health (CMV status not recorded). Some clones in this sample may be carry-over from other donors' samples.

V and J are TRBV5-1 and TRBJ2-7, with D perhaps matching TRBD2 (5 bases). V lost 3 bases to trimming and J lost 3 bases, with 13 bases between them. The V gene's germline CDR1 is SGHRS and CDR2 YFSETQ. The CDR3 sequence is 14 residues long. Here the CDR3 reads CASSSGLGDYEQYF. DNA of the CDR3: TGCGCCAGCAGCTCGGGCCTCGGGGACTACGAGCAGTACTTC. The variable domain in full, with the rest retrieved from reference TRBV5-1 and TRBJ2-7, is KAGVTQTPRYLIKTRGQQVTLSCSPISGHRSVSWYQQTPGQGLQFLFEYFSETQRNKGNFPGRFSGRQFSNSRSEMNVSTLELGDSALYLCASSSGLGDYEQYFGPGTRLTVT.

The chain combines TRBV11-2 with TRBJ1-1, with D possibly TRBD1 on 5 matching bases. CDR3 length: 13 residues. The V and J ends lost 8 bases and 3 bases respectively, with 13 bases between them. CDR1 and CDR2 (germline): SGHAT, FQNNGV. The CDR3 DNA follows: TGTGCCAGCTTCAGACGGGGGGACACTGAAGCTTTCTTT. Amino acids: CASFRRGDTEAFF.

The chain uses TRBV28 and TRBJ2-3, with TRBD2 identical over 9 bases. The CDR3 runs 15 residues. Germline V gene lookup returns CDR1 MDHEN and CDR2 SYDVKM. V shed 6 bases, J shed 3 bases, and the junction held 7 bases outside the gene matches. The CDR3: CASSLAGVGTDTQYF. The DNA of the CDR3 is TGTGCCAGCAGCTTAGCGGGAGTTGGGACAGATACGCAGTATTTT. Based on the CDR3 plus reference TRBV28 and TRBJ2-3, the full variable domain is DVKVTQSSRYLVKRTGEKVFLECVQDMDHENMFWYRQDPGLGLRLIYFSYDVKMKEKGDIPEGYSVSREKKERFSLILESASTNQTSMYLCASSLAGVGTDTQYFGPGTRLTVL.

The chain is built from TRBV11-3 and TRBJ2-7, with 7 bases aligning to TRBD1. The CDR3 has 14 residues. V lost 4 bases and J lost 5; bases outside the gene matches: 8. Germline V gene data show CDR1 as SGHNT and CDR2 as YENEEA. DNA for the CDR3: TGTGCCAGCAGCTGTGGGACCGACAGGGACGAGCAGTACTTC. It codes for CASSCGTDRDEQYF. Full variable domain (outside the CDR3, taken from reference TRBV11-3 and TRBJ2-7): EAGVVQSPRYKIIEKKQPVAFWCNPISGHNTLYWYLQNLGQGPELLIRYENEEAVDDSQLPKDRFSAERLKGVDSTLKIQPAELGDSAVYLCASSCGTDRDEQYFGPGTRLTVT.

The chain carries TRBV7-8 and TRBJ1-2, with 7 bases fitting TRBD1. Losses at the gene ends were 4 bases for V and 4 bases for J; bases not matched to a gene: 3. The CDR3 runs to 13 residues. From germline, CDR1 is SGHVS and CDR2 FQNEAQ. The CDR3 region is CASSYRQGYGYTF. The CDR3 DNA follows: TGTGCCAGCAGCTACCGACAGGGCTATGGCTACACCTTC.